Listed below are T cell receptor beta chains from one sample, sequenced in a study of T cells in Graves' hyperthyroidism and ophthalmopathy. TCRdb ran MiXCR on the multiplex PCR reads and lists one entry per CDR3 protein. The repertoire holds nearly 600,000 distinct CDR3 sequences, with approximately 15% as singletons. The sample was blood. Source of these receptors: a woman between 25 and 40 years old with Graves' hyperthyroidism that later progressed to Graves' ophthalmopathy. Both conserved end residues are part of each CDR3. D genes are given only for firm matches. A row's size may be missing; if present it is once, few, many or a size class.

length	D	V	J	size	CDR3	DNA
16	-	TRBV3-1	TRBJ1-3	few	CASSFLGRLSGNTIYF	TGTGCCAGCAGCTTCCTAGGGAGGCTCTCTGGAAACACCATATATTTT
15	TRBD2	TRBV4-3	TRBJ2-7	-	CASSQGLAGAEEQYF	TGCGCCAGCAGCCAGGGACTAGCGGGAGCAGAGGAGCAGTACTTC
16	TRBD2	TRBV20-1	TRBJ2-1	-	CSASTRGDIFYNEQFF	TGCAGTGCTAGCACGCGGGGGGACATTTTCTACAATGAGCAGTTCTTC
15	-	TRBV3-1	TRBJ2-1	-	CASSQTWGDNNEQFF	TGTGCCAGCAGCCAAACCTGGGGGGACAACAATGAGCAGTTCTTC
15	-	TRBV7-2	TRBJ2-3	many	CASSLSDWRGDTQYF	TGTGCCAGCAGCTTAAGTGACTGGAGGGGGGATACGCAGTATTTT
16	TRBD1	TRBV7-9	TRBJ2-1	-	CASSLRGDRGHNEQFF	TGTGCCAGCAGCTTAAGAGGTGACAGGGGCCATAATGAGCAGTTCTTC
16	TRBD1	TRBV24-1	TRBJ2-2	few	CATSDTGQGAERGAVF	TGTGCCACCAGTGATACGGGACAGGGGGCTGAACGGGGAGCTGTTTTT
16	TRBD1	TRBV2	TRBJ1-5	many	CASSILGQGANQPQHF	TGTGCCAGCAGTATCTTAGGACAGGGGGCAAATCAGCCCCAGCATTTT
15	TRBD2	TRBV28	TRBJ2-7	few	CASSGGGILGREQYF	TGTGCCAGCAGTGGGGGGGGGATTCTTGGGAGGGAGCAGTACTTC
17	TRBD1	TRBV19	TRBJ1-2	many	CASSMGLSGQGLYGYTF	TGTGCCAGTAGTATGGGCCTCTCAGGACAGGGGCTATATGGCTACACCTTC